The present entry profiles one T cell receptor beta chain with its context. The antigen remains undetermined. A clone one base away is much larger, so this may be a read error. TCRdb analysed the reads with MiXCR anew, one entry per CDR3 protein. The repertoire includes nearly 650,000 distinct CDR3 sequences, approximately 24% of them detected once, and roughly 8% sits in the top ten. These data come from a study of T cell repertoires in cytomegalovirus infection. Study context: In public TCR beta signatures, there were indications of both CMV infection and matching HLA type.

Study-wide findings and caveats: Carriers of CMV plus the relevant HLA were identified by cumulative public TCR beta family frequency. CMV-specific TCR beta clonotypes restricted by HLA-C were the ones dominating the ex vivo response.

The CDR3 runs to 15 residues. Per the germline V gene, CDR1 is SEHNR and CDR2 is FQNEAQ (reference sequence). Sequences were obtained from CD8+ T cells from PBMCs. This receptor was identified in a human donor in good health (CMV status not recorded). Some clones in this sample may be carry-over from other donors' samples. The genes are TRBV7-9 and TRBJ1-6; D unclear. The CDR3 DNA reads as TGTGCCAGCAGCCCACTGGTTGTCTATAATCCACCCCTCCACTTT. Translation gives CASSPLVVYNPPLHF.